This TCR beta chain was sequenced during a study of human T cells and chemical hapten exposure. Study overall: Alopecia areata, totalis and universalis patients, mostly female, were included.

Time point described: patch test 3, about 24 weeks after DPC sensitization. As for treatment: therapeutic diphenylcyclopropenone sensitization with weekly scalp DPC. Only after blood had been drawn was each patch test applied. In the library, unique molecular identifiers were attached to individual cDNA molecules. Each CDR3 protein gets one entry after TCRdb re-called the RACE reads with MiXCR. Among 60,000 to 65,000 distinct CDR3 sequences listed, approximately 10% were seen once. V was pared by 0 bases and J by 7 bases, with 12 bases between. The CDR3 consists of 13 residues. In germline, CDR1 is GTSNPN, CDR2 SVGIG (reference sequence).

The sample here was whole blood, taken in connection with sensitization to the hapten diphenylcyclopropenone (DPC). This clonotype was obtained from a woman in her 30s with alopecia areata. Some clones in this sample may be carry-over from other donors' samples. This chain joins TRBV30 and TRBJ1-2; D possibly corresponds to TRBD1 (5 bases). CDR3 in DNA: TGTGCCTGGAGTGTACGGTCCGGGGCTGGCTACACCTTC. Encoded protein: CAWSVRSGAGYTF.